These 31 T cell receptor beta chains were all obtained from the same sample, sequenced in a study of cytomegalovirus exposure and HLA in healthy donors. The study ran its PCR with 60 Vbeta and 13 Jbeta primers. Produced via immunoSEQ multiplex PCR; TCRdb's table is partial and in-frame only. Among 150,000 to 200,000 clones listed, 75% to 90% were seen once. Sequenced input: PBMCs. All receptors come from a boy aged 2 to 10 in good health and CMV-seronegative.

The chain uses TRBV9 and TRBJ2-5, with D perhaps TRBD1 (6 bases). V lost 2 bases and J lost 3, with 14 bases in between. Germline-derived CDR1 and CDR2 are SGDLS and YYNGEE. The CDR3 length is 15 residues. This CDR3 is CASSVQTGVKETQYF. As DNA, the CDR3 is TGTGCCAGCAGCGTGCAGACAGGAGTCAAAGAGACCCAGTACTTC.

The J gene is TRBJ1-3, the V gene TRBV7-6, with D hard to call. Germline CDR1 SGHVS, CDR2 FNYEAQ. The CDR3 length is 15 residues. Trimming pared 2 bases from V and 4 bases from J, leaving 12 bases between. CDR3 DNA: TGTGCCAGCAGCTTAAGGGTCTCTAGCGGAAACACCATATATTTT. This gives the protein CASSLRVSSGNTIYF.

This chain joins TRBV19 and TRBJ2-2; 7 bases match TRBD2. There are 18 residues in the CDR3. V gave up 6 bases and J gave up 5 bases; unmatched junction bases: 18. Germline assignment: CDR1 LNHDA and CDR2 SQIVND (reference sequence). CDR3: CASRTYRTSVTGTGELFF. The CDR3 bases are TGTGCCAGTAGGACATATAGGACTAGTGTAACGGGTACCGGGGAGCTGTTTTTT.

The V gene is TRBV15, the J gene TRBJ1-5; 8 bases fit TRBD1. The CDR3 has 15 residues. Trimming removed 3 bases from V and 2 bases from J; junction bases left unmatched: 3. Germline lookup yields CDR1 LNHNV and CDR2 YYDKDF (reference sequence). CDR3 DNA sequence: TGTGCCACCAGCAGCAGGGGGCTGGGCAATCAGCCCCAGCATTTT. Its translation: CATSSRGLGNQPQHF.

The genes are TRBV5-1 and TRBJ2-5, with 7 bases fitting TRBD1. The CDR3 covers 13 residues. J lost 10 bases, V lost 2 bases, and 8 bases had no gene match. CDR1 and CDR2 from the germline V gene are SGHRS and YFSETQ. The CDR3: CASSLGDSPDQYF. The CDR3 bases are TGCGCCAGCAGCTTAGGGGACAGCCCGGACCAGTACTTC.

The CDR3 loop is CASLGAVWEKLFF. The DNA of the CDR3 is TGTGCCAGCCTGGGAGCAGTTTGGGAAAAACTGTTTTTT. V usage is TRBV28 and J usage is TRBJ1-4; D call uncertain. The germline V gene encodes CDR1 MDHEN and CDR2 SYDVKM. The CDR3 spans 13 residues. V dropped 8 bases and J dropped 8 bases, with 15 bases sitting between them.

V gene TRBV10-3 combines with J gene TRBJ2-7, with D possibly TRBD2 on 6 matching bases. The ends were cut back, 5 bases at V and 6 bases at J, with 20 bases in the middle. The CDR3 totals 15 residues. Germline assignment: CDR1 ENHRY and CDR2 SYGVKD. Here the CDR3 reads CAISSSEIEVGEQYF. DNA for the CDR3: TGTGCCATCAGTTCTAGCGAGATTGAGGTCGGCGAGCAGTACTTC.

V usage is TRBV4-3 and J usage is TRBJ2-3, with 8 bases fitting TRBD2. The germline gives CDR1 LGHNA, CDR2 YSLEER. Trimming cost V 3 bases and J 6 bases; bases outside gene matches: 11. The CDR3 consists of 16 residues. CDR3: CASSQNLGTRPDTQYF. CDR3 in DNA: TGCGCCAGCAGCCAGAACCTCGGGACTAGGCCGGATACGCAGTATTTT.

This clone was seen once. The V call is TRBV5-1, the J call TRBJ2-3; the D is unclear. The germline CDR1 and CDR2 sequences are SGHRS and YFSETQ. The CDR3 extends over 14 amino acids. Trimming shortened V by 4 bases and J by 0 bases, and 9 bases separated the two germline ends. CDR3 nucleotide sequence: TGCGCCAGCAGCCCCGCGCAAAGCACAGATACGCAGTATTTT. This sequence encodes CASSPAQSTDTQYF.

In this sample, this clone turned up once. The chain employs TRBV9 and TRBJ1-2; 11 nucleotides line up with TRBD1. CDR1 SGDLS and CDR2 YYNGEE come from the germline V gene. This CDR3 is built from 14 residues. The V segment lost 4 bases and the J segment 5 bases; nucleotides outside the gene matches: 4. CDR3 bases: TGTGCCAGCAGCCCAGGGACAGGGGGATATGGCTACACCTTC. Amino acids: CASSPGTGGYGYTF.

The chain has TRBV6-1 and TRBJ2-3; 9 bases match TRBD1. V was pared by 0 bases and J by 6 bases, with 7 bases of the junction left unmatched. The CDR3 covers 16 residues. Germline assignment: CDR1 MNHNS and CDR2 SASEGT. CDR3 in amino acids: CASSEAGTGILDTQYF. The CDR3 DNA reads TGTGCCAGCAGTGAAGCCGGGACAGGGATTTTGGATACGCAGTATTTT.

This chain uses TRBV11-2 with TRBJ1-4; maybe TRBD1 (5 bases). The CDR3 is 15 amino acids. Germline values: CDR1 SGHAT, CDR2 FQNNGV. The CDR3 spells CGRTHVGCNCEKLFF. Written as DNA, the CDR3 is TGTGGACGGACACACGTTGGGTGCAATTGCGAAAAACTGTTTTTT.

The V gene is TRBV30, the J gene TRBJ2-7, with 8 nucleotides matching TRBD2. Germline V gives CDR1 GTSNPN, CDR2 SVGIG (reference sequence). V shed 5 bases, J shed 3 bases, and the junction held 18 bases outside the gene matches. The CDR3 contains 17 residues. In nucleotides, the CDR3 is TGTGCCTGGCAAACGTCCGCGGGGGGAAGGCGGTTCTACGAGCAGTACTTC. Translation: CAWQTSAGGRRFYEQYF.

This clone was recorded once. V is TRBV9 and J is TRBJ1-6; 9 nucleotides agree with TRBD1. The CDR3 consists of 14 residues. With 4 bases clipped from V and 8 bases from J, the junction kept 4 bases outside the gene matches. CDR1 and CDR2 from the germline V gene are SGDLS and YYNGEE. In DNA form, the CDR3 reads TGTGCCAGCAGCACTGACAGGGGGGATTCACCCCTCCACTTT. Protein sequence: CASSTDRGDSPLHF.

This rearrangement joins TRBV6-5 to TRBJ2-1, with D unresolved. Germline values: CDR1 MNHEY, CDR2 SVGAGI. Trimming pared 7 bases from V and 7 bases from J, leaving 14 bases between. The length of the CDR3 is 13 residues. CDR3: CASTLPGSNEQFF. CDR3 DNA: TGTGCCAGCACCTTACCGGGTTCGAATGAGCAGTTCTTC.

The chain recombines TRBV7-2 with TRBJ2-7; TRBD2 matches at 11 bases. The CDR3 covers 18 residues. With 0 bases clipped from V and 2 bases from J, the junction kept 9 bases outside the gene matches. CDR1 is SGHTA, CDR2 FQGNSA, per germline. DNA of the CDR3: TGTGCCAGCAGCTTAGCACTAGCGGGAGCGCGATCGGCCTACGAGCAGTACTTC. This gives the protein CASSLALAGARSAYEQYF.

CDR3 DNA sequence: TGTGCCACCAGCAGAGTTCGGACAGGATCCTTTGAAATATACACTGCTGCTTTCTTT. Residues: CATSRVRTGSFEIYTAAFF. This chain joins TRBV15 and TRBJ1-1; 7 bases fit TRBD1. The ends lost 1 base at V and 11 bases at J; junction bases unmatched: 25. The CDR3 totals 19 residues. Germline CDR1 is LNHNV and CDR2 is YYDKDF (reference sequence).

This rearrangement joins TRBV5-1 to TRBJ2-3, with 8 bases aligning to TRBD2. CDR3 length: 16 amino acids. Per germline, CDR1 SGHRS and CDR2 YFSETQ. V dropped 0 bases and J dropped 2; count of bases not matched to a gene: 5. The CDR3 region is CASSLELAGHTDTQYF. The CDR3 nucleotides are TGCGCCAGCAGCTTGGAATTAGCGGGGCACACAGATACGCAGTATTTT.

This clone was detected a few times. The chain has TRBV18 and TRBJ1-1, with 10 bases that match TRBD1. V was pared by 6 bases and J by 3 bases, with 10 bases of the junction left unmatched. This CDR3 has 16 residues. Germline CDR1 reads KGHSH; CDR2 reads LQKENI. The CDR3 reads CASSEGQGRPHTEAFF. CDR3 DNA: TGTGCCAGCTCTGAGGGACAGGGGCGGCCGCACACTGAAGCTTTCTTT.

The chain combines TRBV4-2 with TRBJ2-7; D might be TRBD2 (6 bases). CDR3 length equals 15 residues. Germline loops: CDR1 LGHNA, CDR2 YNFKEQ. Deletions cut 0 bases from V and 6 bases from J, with 15 bases between. The CDR3 sequence: CASSQEFFGGAEQYF. CDR3 DNA sequence: TGTGCCAGCAGCCAAGAGTTCTTCGGGGGAGCCGAGCAGTACTTC.

The chain has TRBV9 and TRBJ1-4; possible D gene TRBD1, 6 bases. Germline CDR1 SGDLS, CDR2 YYNGEE. Trimming removed 4 bases from V and 3 bases from J, with 19 bases in between. The CDR3 covers 17 residues. CDR3 sequence: CASSSPQVQGPNEKLFF. CDR3 nucleotide sequence: TGTGCCAGCAGCTCCCCCCAGGTGCAGGGGCCTAATGAAAAACTGTTTTTT.

The rearrangement uses TRBV6-6 and TRBJ2-7; 9 bases fit TRBD2. From germline, CDR1 is MNHNY and CDR2 SVGAGI (reference sequence). CDR3 length equals 15 residues. The trim removed 2 bases at V and 2 bases at J, leaving 4 bases unmatched. The CDR3 sequence is CASSYAAGGTYEQYV. CDR3 in DNA: TGTGCCAGCAGTTACGCGGCGGGGGGGACCTACGAGCAGTACGTC.

This rearrangement joins TRBV21-1 to TRBJ2-7; TRBD2 is the table's D call, not checked against the DNA. TRBV21-1 is a documented pseudogene. This CDR3 contains 16 residues. Here the CDR3 reads CASSTRLAGADYEQYV. CDR3 nucleotides: TGTGCCAGCAGCACCCGACTAGCGGGGGCCGACTACGAGCAGTACGTC.

The genes are TRBV5-4 and TRBJ2-1; 10 bases are a match to TRBD2. Germline V gene lookup returns CDR1 SGHNT and CDR2 YYREEE (reference sequence). The V gene end was trimmed by 2 bases and the J gene end by 5 bases; junction bases not matched to a gene: 4. The CDR3 is made up of 15 amino acids. The CDR3 spells CASSFLAGDHNEQFF. CDR3 bases: TGTGCCAGCAGCTTCCTAGCGGGAGACCACAATGAGCAGTTCTTC. The full variable domain, completed using reference TRBV5-4 and TRBJ2-1, is ETGVTQSPTHLIKTRGQQVTLRCSSQSGHNTVSWYQQALGQGPQFIFQYYREEENGRGNFPPRFSGLQFPNYSSELNVNALELDDSALYLCASSFLAGDHNEQFFGPGTRLTVL.

This clone was picked up one time. The chain has TRBV7-8 and TRBJ2-7; D perhaps matches TRBD2 (6 bases). V gave up 0 bases and J gave up 2 bases, with 14 bases separating them. This CDR3 has 16 residues. Germline CDR1 is SGHVS and CDR2 is FQNEAQ. CDR3 region: CASSLAPGLPTYEQYV. The CDR3, as DNA: TGTGCCAGCAGCTTAGCTCCGGGACTTCCAACCTACGAGCAGTACGTC.

The gene calls are TRBV7-9 and TRBJ2-7; 14 bases are shared with TRBD2. Germline lookup yields CDR1 SEHNR and CDR2 FQNEAQ (reference sequence). With 3 bases clipped from V and 5 bases from J, the junction kept 6 bases outside the gene matches. This CDR3 spans 16 amino acids. The CDR3 is CASSFGTSGSDNEQYF. In nucleotides, the CDR3 is TGTGCCAGCAGCTTCGGGACTAGCGGGAGCGATAACGAGCAGTACTTC. Complete variable domain (other parts from reference TRBV7-9 and TRBJ2-7): DTGVSQNPRHKITKRGQNVTFRCDPISEHNRLYWYRQTLGQGPEFLTYFQNEAQLEKSRLLSDRFSAERPKGSFSTLEIQRTEQGDSAMYLCASSFGTSGSDNEQYFGPGTRLTVT.

This clone was counted between two and nine times. The chain uses TRBV4-3 and TRBJ1-3; a weak D match, TRBD1 (6 bases). The V and J ends lost 0 bases and 11 bases respectively, with 20 bases between them. CDR1 LGHNA and CDR2 YSLEER come from the germline V gene. The CDR3 has 16 amino acids. CDR3 loop: CASSQDFGTPTDPIYF. The CDR3 DNA follows: TGCGCCAGCAGCCAAGATTTTGGGACACCAACAGATCCCATATATTTT.

This clone has just one count. The chain links TRBV5-1 to TRBJ1-2, with TRBD1 as a possible D gene (5 bases). Trimming pared 0 bases from V and 7 bases from J, leaving 16 bases between. CDR3 length: 15 residues. From germline, CDR1 is SGHRS and CDR2 YFSETQ. CDR3 DNA: TGCGCCAGCAGCTTGGTTGCAGGGAGGAGGGCTGGCTACACCTTC. Encoded protein: CASSLVAGRRAGYTF.

This clone was counted a single time. The chain carries TRBV7-3 and TRBJ2-3, with D tentatively TRBD2 (5 bases). With 1 base removed from V and 6 bases from J, the gap between germline ends came to 17 bases. CDR1 and CDR2 from the germline V gene are SGHTA and FQGTGA. This CDR3 has 16 amino acids. CDR3 sequence (DNA): TGTGCCAGCAGCTTAAAAAGGGCGGGCCTAGGCGATACGCAGTATTTT. Translation: CASSLKRAGLGDTQYF. Supplemented by reference TRBV7-3 and TRBJ2-3, the full variable domain reads GAGVSQTPSNKVTEKGKYVELRCDPISGHTALYWYRQSLGQGPEFLIYFQGTGAADDSGLPNDRFFAVRPEGSVSTLKIQRTERGDSAVYLCASSLKRAGLGDTQYFGPGTRLTVL.

The CDR3 sequence: CATFSSSHNEQFF. The DNA for the CDR3 is TGTGCCACCTTTTCGAGCTCTCACAATGAGCAGTTCTTC. This chain connects TRBV19 to TRBJ2-1; D not resolved. The CDR3 loop spans 13 amino acids. Germline V gene lookup returns CDR1 LNHDA and CDR2 SQIVND (reference sequence). Trimming took 10 bases from V and 5 from J, leaving 15 bases between them.

As DNA, the CDR3 is TGCGCCAGCAGCCAAGTTCTAGCGGGGACGAGGAATGAGCAGTTCTTC. It specifies CASSQVLAGTRNEQFF. V usage is TRBV4-3 and J usage is TRBJ2-1, with TRBD2 matching 9 bases. Unmatched junction bases numbered 8, after V lost 1 base and J lost 7 bases. Germline V gene sequence: CDR1 LGHNA, CDR2 YSLEER. The CDR3 loop spans 16 amino acids.